This TCR beta chain was sequenced for a study of cytomegalovirus exposure and HLA in healthy donors. The PCR was carried out with 60 Vbeta primers and 13 Jbeta primers. TCRdb's copy holds only in-frame clones and misses some; the assay was immunoSEQ multiplex PCR. The profile shows about 200,000 clones, more than 65% of them singletons. The V end lost 6 bases, the J end lost 1 base, and 23 bases lay between the germline ends. Germline lookup yields CDR1 SGHNT and CDR2 YYREEE (reference sequence). The CDR3 extends over 19 amino acids. Study observations and caveats: Within an earlier analysis, most TCR beta V segments proved productive either about 87% or about 30% of the time. Roughly uniform sequencing depth across donors was assumed, possibly incorrectly. Rare TCR sequences dominated, though some public TCRs recurred in many donors.

Donors likely had unrecorded immune exposures despite being nominally healthy when sampled. A remark on this clone: The antigen is undetermined.

This chain joins TRBV5-4 and TRBJ2-6, with D possibly being TRBD1 (6 bases). The receptor was derived from a woman in her thirties in good health and CMV-seronegative. The specimen was PBMCs. The CDR3 here is CASKVWGRGEHSGANVLTF. CDR3 nucleotides: TGTGCCAGCAAGGTATGGGGCAGGGGAGAACATTCTGGGGCCAACGTCCTGACTTTC.